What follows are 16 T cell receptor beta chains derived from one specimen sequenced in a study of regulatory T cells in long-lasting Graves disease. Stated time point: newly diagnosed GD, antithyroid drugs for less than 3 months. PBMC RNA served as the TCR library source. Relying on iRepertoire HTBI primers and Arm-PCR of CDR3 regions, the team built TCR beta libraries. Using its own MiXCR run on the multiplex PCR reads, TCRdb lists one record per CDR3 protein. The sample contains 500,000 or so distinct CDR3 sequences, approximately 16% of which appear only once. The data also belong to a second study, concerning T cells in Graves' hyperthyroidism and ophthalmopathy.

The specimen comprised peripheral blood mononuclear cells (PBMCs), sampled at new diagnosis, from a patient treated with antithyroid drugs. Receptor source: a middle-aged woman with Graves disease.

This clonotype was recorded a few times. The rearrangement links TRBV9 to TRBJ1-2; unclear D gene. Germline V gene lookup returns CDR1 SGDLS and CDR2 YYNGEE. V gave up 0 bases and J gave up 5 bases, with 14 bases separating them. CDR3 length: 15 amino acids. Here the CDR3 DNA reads TGTGCCAGCAGCGTAGAGCCAGGTTCGGGATATGGCTACACCTTC. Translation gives CASSVEPGSGYGYTF.

The CDR3 coding sequence is TGTGCCAGCAGTTTGGGGATCGTCACAGGGGGGCACGGGTACAATGAGCAGTTCTTC. Translating gives CASSLGIVTGGHGYNEQFF. The chain uses TRBV28 and TRBJ2-1; 8 positions agree with TRBD1. V lost 3 bases, J lost 4 bases, and 17 bases stayed unmatched. This CDR3 has 19 residues. Germline lookup yields CDR1 MDHEN and CDR2 SYDVKM.

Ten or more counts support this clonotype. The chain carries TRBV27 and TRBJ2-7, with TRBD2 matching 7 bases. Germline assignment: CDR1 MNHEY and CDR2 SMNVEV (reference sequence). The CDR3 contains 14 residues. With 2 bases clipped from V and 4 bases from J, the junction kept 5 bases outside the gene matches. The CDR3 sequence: CASSLLGGSYEQYF. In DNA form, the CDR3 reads TGTGCCAGCAGTTTACTCGGGGGGTCTTACGAGCAGTACTTC.

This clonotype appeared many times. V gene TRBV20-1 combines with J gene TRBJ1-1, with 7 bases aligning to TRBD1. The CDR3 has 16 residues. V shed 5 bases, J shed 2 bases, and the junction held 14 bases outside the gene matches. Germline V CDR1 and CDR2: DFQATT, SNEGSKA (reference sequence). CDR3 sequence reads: CSACSGTEIFNTEAFF. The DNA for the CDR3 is TGCAGTGCTTGTTCCGGGACAGAAATATTTAACACTGAAGCTTTCTTT.

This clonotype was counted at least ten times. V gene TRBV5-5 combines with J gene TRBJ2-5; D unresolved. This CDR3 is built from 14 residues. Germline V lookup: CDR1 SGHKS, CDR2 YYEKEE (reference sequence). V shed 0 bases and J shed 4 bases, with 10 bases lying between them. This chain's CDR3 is CASSLVRLGETQYF. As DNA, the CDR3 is TGTGCCAGCAGCTTGGTCAGATTAGGAGAGACCCAGTACTTC.

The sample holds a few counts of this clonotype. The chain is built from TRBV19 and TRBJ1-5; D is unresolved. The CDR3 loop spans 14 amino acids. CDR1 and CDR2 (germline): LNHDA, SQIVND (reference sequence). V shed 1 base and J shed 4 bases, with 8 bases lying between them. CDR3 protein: CASSIVWKNQPQHF. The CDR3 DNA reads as TGTGCCAGTAGTATAGTATGGAAGAATCAGCCCCAGCATTTT.

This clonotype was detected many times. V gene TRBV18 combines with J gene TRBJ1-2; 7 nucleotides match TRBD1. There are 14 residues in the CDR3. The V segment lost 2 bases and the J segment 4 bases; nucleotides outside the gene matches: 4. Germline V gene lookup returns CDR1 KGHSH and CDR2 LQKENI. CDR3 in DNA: TGTGCCAGCTCACCAGACAGGGAGCCCTATGGCTACACCTTC. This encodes CASSPDREPYGYTF.

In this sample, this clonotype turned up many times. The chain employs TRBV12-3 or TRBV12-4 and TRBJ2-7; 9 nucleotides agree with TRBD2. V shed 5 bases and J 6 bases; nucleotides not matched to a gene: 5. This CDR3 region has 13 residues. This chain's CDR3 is CASSRGGGGEQYF. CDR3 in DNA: TGTGCCAGCAGTCGCGGGGGGGGGGGCGAGCAGTACTTC.

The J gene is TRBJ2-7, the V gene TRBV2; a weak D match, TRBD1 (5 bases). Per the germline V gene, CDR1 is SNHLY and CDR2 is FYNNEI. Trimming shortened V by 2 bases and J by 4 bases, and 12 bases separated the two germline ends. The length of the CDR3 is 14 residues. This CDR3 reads CASSELGRGYEQYF. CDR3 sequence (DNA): TGTGCCAGCAGTGAATTGGGGCGAGGTTACGAGCAGTACTTC.

CDR3 region: CASSLLTENYGYTF. In nucleotides, the CDR3 is TGTGCCAGCAGCTTGCTGACCGAGAACTATGGCTACACCTTC. The chain combines TRBV5-4 with TRBJ1-2; D gene uncertain. Germline loops: CDR1 SGHNT, CDR2 YYREEE (reference sequence). This CDR3 contains 14 residues. The germline V and J ends were trimmed by 1 base and 2 bases, with 9 bases remaining between them. Together with reference TRBV5-4 and TRBJ1-2, the CDR3 gives the full variable domain: ETGVTQSPTHLIKTRGQQVTLRCSSQSGHNTVSWYQQALGQGPQFIFQYYREEENGRGNFPPRFSGLQFPNYSSELNVNALELDDSALYLCASSLLTENYGYTFGSGTRLTVV.

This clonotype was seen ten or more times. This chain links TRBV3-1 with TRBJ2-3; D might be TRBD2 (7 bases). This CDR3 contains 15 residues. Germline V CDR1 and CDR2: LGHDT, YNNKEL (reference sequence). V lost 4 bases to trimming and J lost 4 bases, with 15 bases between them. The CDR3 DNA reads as TGTGCCAGCAGCCGGGGGGGCACCCACCCAGATACGCAGTATTTT. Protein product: CASSRGGTHPDTQYF.

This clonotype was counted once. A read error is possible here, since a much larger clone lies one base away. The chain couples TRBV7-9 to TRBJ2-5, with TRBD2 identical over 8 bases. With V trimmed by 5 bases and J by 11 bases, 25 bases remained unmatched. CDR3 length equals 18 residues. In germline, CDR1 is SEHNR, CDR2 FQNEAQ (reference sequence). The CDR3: CASSMLYLASGGDNEQYF. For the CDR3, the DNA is TGTGCCAGCAGCATGCTCTACCTGGCCAGCGGGGGAGACAATGAGCAGTACTTC.

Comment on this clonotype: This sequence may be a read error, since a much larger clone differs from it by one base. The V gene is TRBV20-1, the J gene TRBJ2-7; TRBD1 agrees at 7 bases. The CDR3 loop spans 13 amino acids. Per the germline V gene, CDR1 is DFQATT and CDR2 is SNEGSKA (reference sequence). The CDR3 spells CGARDGQAYEQYF. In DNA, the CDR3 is TGCGGTGCTAGAGATGGACAGGCCTACGAGCAGTACTTC.

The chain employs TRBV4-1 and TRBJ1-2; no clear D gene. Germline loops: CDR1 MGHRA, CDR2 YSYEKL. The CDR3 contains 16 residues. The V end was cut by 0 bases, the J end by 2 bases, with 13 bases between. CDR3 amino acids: CASSQDTVRQNYGYTF. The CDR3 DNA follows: TGCGCCAGCAGCCAAGATACGGTGCGGCAGAACTATGGCTACACCTTC.

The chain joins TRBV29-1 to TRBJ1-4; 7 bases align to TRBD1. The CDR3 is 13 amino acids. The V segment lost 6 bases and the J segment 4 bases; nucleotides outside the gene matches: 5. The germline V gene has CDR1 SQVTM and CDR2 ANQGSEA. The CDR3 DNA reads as TGCAGCGTAATAGGGGGCTTTAATGAAAAACTGTTTTTT. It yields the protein CSVIGGFNEKLFF.

CDR3 DNA sequence: TGTGCCACCAGCAGAGATCCCTCCGAGACCCAGTACTTC. It is translated as CATSRDPSETQYF. The chain joins TRBV15 to TRBJ2-5; no firm D call. Germline lookup yields CDR1 LNHNV and CDR2 YYDKDF (reference sequence). Deletions cut 0 bases from V and 5 bases from J, with 7 bases between. This CDR3 is 13 amino acids long. Based on the CDR3 plus reference TRBV15 and TRBJ2-5, the full variable domain is DAMVIQNPRYQVTQFGKPVTLSCSQTLNHNVMYWYQQKSSQAPKLLFHYYDKDFNNEADTPDNFQSRRPNTSFCFLDIRSPGLGDTAMYLCATSRDPSETQYFGPGTRLLVL.